This entry lists 21 T cell receptor beta chains sequenced from one sample in a study of beta chain features in type 1 diabetes. Investigators reverse transcribed all isolated RNA, so they sequenced expressed TCRB transcripts. Profiled with immunoSEQ multiplex PCR; TCRdb holds only in-frame clones, not every one. This table has about 320,000 clones, about 15% appearing once. The sequenced material came from central memory CD4+ T cells from blood. The source is a man aged 30 to 45 in good health.

This clone was seen more than once but under ten times. The chain recombines TRBV19 with TRBJ1-1; 8 nucleotides line up with TRBD1. CDR1 is LNHDA, CDR2 SQIVND, per germline (reference sequence). V lost 7 bases and J lost 0; bases outside the gene matches: 7. CDR3 length: 15 amino acids. CDR3 in amino acids: CASTLPGGVNTEAFF. DNA for the CDR3: TGTGCCAGTACTTTGCCAGGGGGCGTGAACACTGAAGCTTTCTTT.

This clone was seen a few times. The V gene is TRBV5-6, the J gene TRBJ2-7, with D possibly TRBD1 on 6 matching bases. Germline V gene lookup returns CDR1 SGHDT and CDR2 YYEEEE. With 4 bases removed from V and 7 bases from J, the gap between germline ends came to 15 bases. This CDR3 contains 13 residues. The CDR3 loop reads CASSLDRYGEQYV. In DNA form, the CDR3 reads TGTGCCAGCAGCCTAGACAGGTACGGGGAGCAGTACGTC.

This clone was picked up a small number of times. The genes are TRBV5-4 and TRBJ2-3; D tentatively reads TRBD1 or TRBD2 (6 bases each). Germline CDR1 and CDR2: SGHNT and YYREEE (reference sequence). The CDR3 sequence is 14 residues long. The V and J ends lost 4 bases and 4 bases respectively, with 13 bases between them. CDR3 sequence: CASSGTGAADTQYF. Written as DNA, the CDR3 is TGTGCCAGCAGCGGTACGGGGGCCGCAGATACGCAGTATTTT.

V is TRBV7-8 and J is TRBJ2-3; D unresolved. V was shortened by 3 bases and J by 0 bases, with 13 bases between the two germline ends. The CDR3 sequence is 16 residues long. Germline CDR1 and CDR2: SGHVS and FQNEAQ. The CDR3 protein is CASSFRTKTSTDTQYF. In DNA, the CDR3 is TGTGCCAGCAGCTTTAGAACGAAAACTAGCACAGATACGCAGTATTTT.

This clone was seen many times. This chain connects TRBV5-1 to TRBJ2-3; D may be TRBD1 (5 bases). Looked up from germline, CDR1 is SGHRS and CDR2 is YFSETQ. Trimming took off 1 base at V and 2 bases at J, with 8 bases between the two ends. This CDR3 is 14 amino acids long. DNA of the CDR3: TGCGCCAGCAGCTTGATGGGGCCCACAGATACGCAGTATTTT. Protein: CASSLMGPTDTQYF.

The CDR3 DNA is TGTGCCAGCAGTTTAGACAGGAGGGGTGAGCAGTTCTTC. This gives the protein CASSLDRRGEQFF. The chain links TRBV27 to TRBJ2-1; possibly TRBD1 or TRBD2 for D (6 bases each). CDR3 size: 13 residues. Between the trimmed V and J ends, which lost 2 bases and 9 bases, there was a span of 11 bases. CDR1 and CDR2 from the germline V gene are MNHEY and SMNVEV (reference sequence).

V gene TRBV7-2 combines with J gene TRBJ1-3; D gene unclear. The V end was cut by 6 bases, the J end by 0 bases, with 12 bases between. Germline CDR1 SGHTA, CDR2 FQGNSA. The CDR3 loop spans 15 amino acids. CDR3 loop: CASSSGAFSGNTIYF. The CDR3 DNA reads as TGTGCCAGCAGTTCCGGAGCATTCTCTGGAAACACCATATATTTT.

In its sample, this clone was seen a few times. This chain joins TRBV7-2 and TRBJ2-5; D possibly corresponds to TRBD1 (5 bases). The germline CDR1 and CDR2 sequences are SGHTA and FQGNSA. The V end lost 4 bases, the J end lost 4 bases, and 16 bases lay between the germline ends. This CDR3 is 15 amino acids long. The CDR3 sequence is CASSSPLGVGETQYF. CDR3 nucleotide sequence: TGTGCCAGCAGCTCCCCTTTAGGGGTCGGAGAGACCCAGTACTTC.

Only a few counts were recorded for this clone. The V call is TRBV25-1, the J call TRBJ2-1; 8 bases map to TRBD1. CDR3 size: 13 residues. Germline CDR1 is MGHDK and CDR2 is SYGVNS. Losses at the gene ends were 8 bases for V and 8 bases for J; bases not matched to a gene: 8. Here the CDR3 DNA reads TGTGCCAGCGACGGGACAGGTTATCATGAGCAGTTCTTC. This sequence encodes CASDGTGYHEQFF.

This clone was detected only a few times. V gene TRBV7-9 combines with J gene TRBJ1-1; D is possibly TRBD1 (5 bases). V was shortened by 8 bases and J by 1 base, with 17 bases between the two germline ends. The CDR3 extends over 15 amino acids. Germline-derived CDR1 and CDR2 are SEHNR and FQNEAQ (reference sequence). The CDR3 coding sequence is TGTGCCAGCGACCGGGACCAGAATTCGAACACTGAAGCTTTCTTT. Translation: CASDRDQNSNTEAFF.

The rearrangement joins TRBV6-5 to TRBJ1-2; D unresolved. Germline loops: CDR1 MNHEY, CDR2 SVGAGI. The CDR3 is made up of 13 amino acids. V was pared by 5 bases and J by 2 bases, with 9 bases between. CDR3 DNA: TGTGCCAGCAGTGATCCAGAGAACTATGGCTACACCTTC. Protein: CASSDPENYGYTF.

This clone has just a few counts. The V and J genes are TRBV30 and TRBJ2-1; a possible D gene is TRBD2 (5 bases). The CDR3 is 13 amino acids. Trimming left V 0 bases short and J 4 bases short, with 7 bases between. CDR1 and CDR2 from the germline V gene are GTSNPN and SVGIG (reference sequence). The CDR3 spells CAWSVQRYNEQFF. CDR3 DNA: TGTGCCTGGAGTGTACAGCGGTACAATGAGCAGTTCTTC.

Only a few counts were recorded for this clone. The chain is built from TRBV9 and TRBJ2-2; D may correspond to TRBD1 or TRBD2 (5 bases each). Germline V gene sequence: CDR1 SGDLS, CDR2 YYNGEE. This CDR3 spans 15 amino acids. V lost 0 bases and J 4 bases, leaving 10 bases between the germline ends. For the CDR3, the DNA is TGTGCCAGCAGCGTAGGGGACCGTGGCACCGGGGAGCTGTTTTTT. This codes for CASSVGDRGTGELFF. Full variable domain (rest looked up from reference TRBV9 and TRBJ2-2): DSGVTQTPKHLITATGQRVTLRCSPRSGDLSVYWYQQSLDQGLQFLIQYYNGEERAKGNILERFSAQQFPDLHSELNLSSLELGDSALYFCASSVGDRGTGELFFGEGSRLTVL.

In this sample, this clone turned up many times. The rearrangement uses TRBV5-6 and TRBJ2-7, with 8 bases identical to TRBD1. V gave up 2 bases and J gave up 0 bases; unmatched junction bases: 1. The CDR3 is made up of 14 amino acids. Germline CDR1 is SGHDT and CDR2 is YYEEEE. CDR3 residues: CASSFTGGSYEQYF. The CDR3 DNA reads TGTGCCAGCAGCTTTACAGGGGGCTCCTACGAGCAGTACTTC.

This clone occurred a few times. The V gene is TRBV28, the J gene TRBJ2-5; D not certain. The V end was cut by 6 bases, the J end by 5 bases, with 10 bases between. CDR1 is MDHEN, CDR2 SYDVKM, per germline. The CDR3 extends over 12 amino acids. The chain's CDR3 is CASRRPTETQYF. The CDR3 DNA sequence: TGTGCCAGCAGGCGGCCGACCGAGACCCAGTACTTC.

This clone has only a few counts. The J gene is TRBJ2-1, the V gene TRBV11-2, with D uncertain. Per the germline V gene, CDR1 is SGHAT and CDR2 is FQNNGV. This CDR3 spans 14 amino acids. The V end lost 1 base, the J end lost 7 bases, and 11 bases lay between the germline ends. CDR3 bases: TGTGCCAGCAGCTTAGCGCCAGAACCAAATGAGCAGTTCTTC. This translates into CASSLAPEPNEQFF.

As regards this clone: Other DNA sequences in the same sample also yield this CDR3. In nucleotides, the CDR3 is TGTGCCTGGAGTAGGGGGCGCCGGGAGACCCAGTACTTC. This codes for CAWSRGRRETQYF. The rearrangement links TRBV30 to TRBJ2-5, with 7 bases identical to TRBD1. The J segment lost 5 bases and the V segment lost 2 bases, leaving 5 bases of the junction unmatched. CDR1 is GTSNPN and CDR2 is SVGIG in the germline V gene (reference sequence). The CDR3 runs to 13 residues.

This clone was seen more than once but under ten times. The V gene is TRBV19, the J gene TRBJ1-2; 7 bases match TRBD1. Germline CDR1 reads LNHDA; CDR2 reads SQIVND (reference sequence). CDR3 length equals 13 residues. V was clipped by 4 bases and J by 8 bases; unmatched bases: 7. The CDR3 sequence is CASSTETGIGYTF. The CDR3 DNA follows: TGTGCCAGTAGTACCGAGACAGGGATCGGCTACACCTTC.

The chain couples TRBV5-6 to TRBJ1-2; possibly TRBD1 for D (5 bases). Germline CDR1 is SGHDT and CDR2 is YYEEEE. V gave up 0 bases and J gave up 5 bases, with 17 bases separating them. The CDR3 is 16 amino acids. CDR3 coding DNA: TGTGCCAGCAGCTTGGGGACCGACCTTGGGGCATATGGCTACACCTTC. It codes for CASSLGTDLGAYGYTF.

This clone was detected a few times. The rearrangement joins TRBV7-2 to TRBJ2-5; D ambiguous. Germline V gene sequence: CDR1 SGHTA, CDR2 FQGNSA. V gave up 10 bases and J gave up 1 base, with 13 bases separating them. The CDR3 has 13 amino acids. CDR3: CATTISSQETQYF. The CDR3 bases are TGTGCCACTACGATTTCCAGCCAAGAGACCCAGTACTTC.

This clone was observed at least ten times. This chain links TRBV5-1 with TRBJ1-1; TRBD1 matches 7 bases. The germline V gene encodes CDR1 SGHRS and CDR2 YFSETQ. The V gene end was trimmed by 4 bases and the J gene end by 4 bases; junction bases not matched to a gene: 7. The length of the CDR3 is 14 residues. This CDR3 reads CASSLQTGSTEAFF. DNA of the CDR3: TGCGCCAGCAGCCTACAGACAGGGAGCACTGAAGCTTTCTTT.